Included here is one T cell receptor (beta chain) sequence, with context. This sample is drawn from a study of blood T cell repertoires in COVID-19. On the study more broadly: Specimens from acute and convalescent COVID-19 originated in the United States, Italy and Spain. PBMCs, B-cell-depleted T cells, or T cells were the source of the cDNA or gDNA that made up the material.

In germline, CDR1 is SNHLY, CDR2 FYNNEI. CDR3 size: 14 residues. Losses at the gene ends were 5 bases for V and 3 bases for J; bases not matched to a gene: 5. Authors' data handling: Reference gene primer amplification gave nucleated cell count estimates. Sequencing was performed with immunoSEQ multiplex PCR; in TCRdb, only in-frame clones are kept and a portion is missing. The D gene and trimming were derived from the DNA, and the V and J assignments and clone size from that table. The profile shows under 300,000 clones, roughly 82% of them singletons. This chain joins TRBV2 and TRBJ1-2, with 8 nucleotides matching TRBD1. The sample taken for sequencing was peripheral blood. This receptor was taken from an elderly woman with active or convalescent COVID-19. CDR3 residues: CASSPGQGDYGYTF. The DNA of the CDR3 is TGTGCCAGCAGTCCCGGACAGGGTGACTATGGCTACACCTTC.